The T cell receptor beta chain described here comes from a study of regulatory T cells in long-lasting Graves disease. Study-wide points: Persistent patients shared more public clonotypes (around 2,500) than newly diagnosed patients (roughly 960). TCR diversity was lower in persistent Graves' patients than in newly diagnosed ones.

This clonotype was observed at least ten times. Its antigen is unidentified. TCR beta libraries were built with iRepertoire HTBI primers and Arm-PCR of CDR3 regions. MiXCR, applied by TCRdb to the multiplex PCR reads, yields one record per CDR3 protein. The sample has some 490,000 distinct CDR3 sequences; approximately 12% are singletons. Per germline, CDR1 DFQATT and CDR2 SNEGSKA (reference sequence). The germline V and J ends were trimmed by 0 bases and 8 bases, with 14 bases remaining between them. The CDR3 is 15 residues long. Time point: newly diagnosed GD, antithyroid drugs for less than 3 months. The authors made the TCR library using RNA they extracted from PBMCs. Separately, the same data were catalogued under a study of T cells in Graves' hyperthyroidism and ophthalmopathy.

The clonotype originates from a woman between 25 and 40 years old with Graves disease. The source material was peripheral blood mononuclear cells (PBMCs), sampled at new diagnosis, from a patient treated with antithyroid drugs. V gene TRBV20-1 combines with J gene TRBJ1-6; D is perhaps TRBD1 (5 bases). The CDR3 DNA follows: TGCAGTGCTAGAGAAATCGGCAGGGTTTATTCACCCCTCCACTTT. Its translation is CSAREIGRVYSPLHF.